The source of this T cell receptor beta chain is a study of memory CD8 T cells in hepatitis C reinfection (dated by TCRdb to 2016 to 2017). Concerning the study at large: Three donors spontaneously resolved two consecutive HCV infections, while two donors cleared a primary infection but became chronically infected after reinfection. An HCV reinfection was defined as a positive HCV RNA test that came after two negative tests taken at least 60 days apart. Peak reinfection samples were obtained 3 to 8 weeks after detection of reinfection. The study tracked the TCR beta repertoire of virus-specific CD8 T cells longitudinally across an HCV reinfection episode in several donors. Between the late 2000s and the early 2010s, roughly five reinfection cases with stored pre-reinfection samples were identified. Participants who had resolved a prior HCV infection were followed every 3 months in the reinfection study. The peak reinfection time point was selected on the basis of previously published longitudinal tetramer+ CD8 T cell frequency data. The full study reports these points: Because only five donors were included, definitive conclusions about public clonotypes linked to secondary clearance were beyond the reach of the study.

V is shortened by 1 base, J by 5 bases, and the region joining them spans 17 bases. CDR1 MNHEY and CDR2 SMNVEV were looked up in the germline V gene (reference sequence). The CDR3 numbers 16 residues from cysteine through phenylalanine. The read is trimmed to its CDR3 DNA, 48 bases read in frame from base 1. The method behind the library was the immunoSEQ multiplex PCR assay. Genomic DNA was extracted from the sorted cells, and the TCR beta V, D and J regions were sequenced using the automated high-throughput method of Adaptive Biotechnologies. CDR3 regions were amplified with a two-step, bias-controlled multiplex PCR. An Illumina instrument was used to sequence the amplified TCR beta libraries. Under the source paper's analysis protocol: Demultiplexed reads were processed to reduce amplification and sequencing bias, and the IMGT database was used to assign CDR3 sequences to gene families. Repertoire data were analyzed with ImmunoSEQ software version 2.0. Clonotype lists were filtered to remove out-of-frame sequences as well as sequences containing stop codons in the CDR3. Clonotypes with a frequency below 0.01% were excluded because such low-frequency clonotypes corresponded to less than one cell. Richness was calculated by dividing observed richness by the number of input cells, and evenness was calculated by dividing Shannon entropy by the log of observed richness. To measure repertoire diversity and how similar the repertoire was between time points, Simpson diversity and Morisita-Horn overlap indices were applied. Clonotypes were grouped as dominant (>1%), sub-dominant (0.5-0.99%), low abundance (0.1-0.49%) or lowest abundance (<0.1%). A germline index was calculated as total CDR3 length minus total nucleotide additions, divided by total CDR3 length. Not all clones reach the TCRdb copy of this immuneACCESS table, which keeps in-frame sequences only. Checked studies attribute under half of the gap to unresolved V genes and leave the rest unexplained. Clone size and the V and J calls come from that table; the DNA yielded D and trimming. The sample data list about 47,000 clones, and roughly 90% of these were observed just once. Around 1.2% of the sample is in the top ten clones.

Worth noting for this clone: The target of this receptor is not known. No base qualities exist here, and no much larger clone lies one base off it.

Taken with the paper, the label for time point translates to: peak reinfection, 3 to 8 weeks after reinfection detection. Sorted cells were sequenced directly ex vivo, without in vitro expansion prior to TCR sequencing. The donors were people who inject drugs and were enrolled in the Montreal Acute Hepatitis C Cohort Study (HEPCO) in Canada. Total naive CD8 T cells, sorted as viable CD3+ CD8+ CD45RO-, came from two donors at all three reinfection time points as controls. Before sorting, cryopreserved peripheral blood mononuclear cells were thawed, and CD8 T cells were purified from the thawed cells. CD8 T cells were enriched by negative selection with the MACS CD8+ T cell Isolation Kit. Cells were sorted on a BD FACSAria II sorter running FACSDiva software, and FlowJo was used to analyze the data.

The sequenced sample was naive CD8+ T cells sorted from blood. The sample's cell subset or site label, decoded: total naive CD8+CD45RO- T cells. The sequence was collected from a man in his late teens or twenties with hepatitis C virus infection. The chain couples TRBV27 to TRBJ2-5; TRBD1 is a weak D gene call, 6 bases matching. The CDR3 reads CASSLWGQGSGETQYF. The DNA reads as follows: TGTGCCAGCAGTTTATGGGGGCAGGGGAGTGGGGAGACCCAGTACTTC.